These 30 T cell receptor beta chains were sequenced from one sample in a study of blood T cell repertoires in COVID-19. The table came from immunoSEQ multiplex PCR; TCRdb's copy has only in-frame clones and leaves some out. The profile shows fewer than 200,000 clones, approximately 88% of them singletons. The sequenced sample consisted of peripheral blood. The origin of the receptors is a woman aged 80 or older with active or convalescent COVID-19.

The CDR3 reads CASSRRGGGADQETQYF. DNA for the CDR3: TGTGCCAGCAGTCGACGGGGCGGGGGGGCCGACCAAGAGACCCAGTACTTC. The rearrangement uses TRBV2 and TRBJ2-5; TRBD2 matches 9 bases. The germline CDR1 and CDR2 sequences are SNHLY and FYNNEI. V lost 5 bases and J lost 0; bases outside the gene matches: 10. This CDR3 region has 17 residues.

V gene TRBV27 combines with J gene TRBJ1-2; perhaps TRBD1 as D (6 bases). Trimming took off 6 bases at V and 4 bases at J, with 9 bases between the two ends. Germline CDR1 reads MNHEY; CDR2 reads SMNVEV (reference sequence). There are 12 residues in the CDR3. This CDR3 reads CASRQGSYGYTF. In DNA, the CDR3 is TGTGCCAGCAGGCAGGGGAGCTATGGCTACACCTTC.

The V gene is TRBV19, the J gene TRBJ2-6; 9 positions agree with TRBD2. V shed 4 bases and J 4 bases; nucleotides not matched to a gene: 2. The CDR3 runs to 15 residues. CDR1 and CDR2 from the germline V gene are LNHDA and SQIVND (reference sequence). CDR3 sequence: CASSTGTSGANVLTF. The DNA of the CDR3 is TGTGCCAGTAGTACTGGGACTAGCGGGGCCAACGTCCTGACTTTC.

V is TRBV7-9 and J is TRBJ2-3, with D possibly matching TRBD1 (6 bases). The CDR3 covers 15 residues. The V gene's germline CDR1 is SEHNR and CDR2 FQNEAQ (reference sequence). The V gene lost 1 base and the J gene lost 1 base, with 9 bases spanning the gap. The CDR3 loop is CASSLGAGGTDTQYF. CDR3 bases: TGTGCCAGCAGCTTAGGGGCAGGGGGCACAGATACGCAGTATTTT.

This clone has a handful of counts. The chain carries TRBV7-2 and TRBJ2-2, with 11 bases lining up with TRBD2. J lost 0 bases, V lost 5 bases, and 2 bases had no gene match. There are 16 residues in the CDR3. The germline CDR1 and CDR2 sequences are SGHTA and FQGNSA. In DNA form, the CDR3 reads TGTGCCAGCAGCCTTAGCGGGGGGGCGAACACCGGGGAGCTGTTTTTT. Translating it yields CASSLSGGANTGELFF.

The chain combines TRBV27 with TRBJ1-1; D is uncertain. The germline CDR1 and CDR2 sequences are MNHEY and SMNVEV (reference sequence). The CDR3 is 13 amino acids. The V gene lost 4 bases and the J gene lost 4 bases, with 10 bases spanning the gap. CDR3 nucleotides: TGTGCCAGCAGTTGGACTCCCAGCACTGAAGCTTTCTTT. This codes for CASSWTPSTEAFF.

The chain recombines TRBV14 with TRBJ2-7; maybe TRBD1 (6 bases). The CDR3 is made up of 12 amino acids. Germline assignment: CDR1 SGHDN and CDR2 FVKESK. Trimming took off 0 bases at V and 9 bases at J, with 9 bases between the two ends. CDR3 DNA: TGTGCCAGCAGCCAAGACAGACAGGTGCAGTACTTC. The encoded protein is CASSQDRQVQYF.

The chain combines TRBV7-9 with TRBJ1-6, with TRBD1 identical over 8 bases. V dropped 5 bases and J dropped 5; count of bases not matched to a gene: 11. The CDR3 covers 17 residues. CDR1 and CDR2 (germline): SEHNR, FQNEAQ (reference sequence). In DNA, the CDR3 is TGTGCCAGCAGCCGCCTGCAGGGGGCTCGGAATAATTCACCCCTCCACTTT. Translating it yields CASSRLQGARNNSPLHF. Complete variable domain (other parts from reference TRBV7-9 and TRBJ1-6): DTGVSQNPRHKITKRGQNVTFRCDPISEHNRLYWYRQTLGQGPEFLTYFQNEAQLEKSRLLSDRFSAERPKGSFSTLEIQRTEQGDSAMYLCASSRLQGARNNSPLHFGNGTRLTVT.

The chain links TRBV7-2 to TRBJ2-7; tentatively, D is TRBD1 (5 bases). The CDR3 has 14 residues. Germline assignment: CDR1 SGHTA and CDR2 FQGNSA. Trimming stripped 2 bases from V and 4 bases from J, with 12 bases between. The CDR3 reads CASSLILDTYEQYF. In DNA, the CDR3 is TGTGCCAGCAGCTTAATCTTGGACACGTACGAGCAGTACTTC. The entire variable domain, with the rest obtained from reference TRBV7-2 and TRBJ2-7, is as follows: GAGVSQSPSNKVTEKGKDVELRCDPISGHTALYWYRQSLGQGLEFLIYFQGNSAPDKSGLPSDRFSAERTGGSVSTLTIQRTQQEDSAVYLCASSLILDTYEQYFGPGTRLTVT.

The rearrangement links TRBV12-5 to TRBJ1-2, with D perhaps matching TRBD1 (6 bases). The CDR3 is 10 residues long. V shed 9 bases and J shed 5 bases, with 7 bases lying between them. CDR1 and CDR2 from the germline V gene are LGHNT and FRNRAP. CDR3 nucleotide sequence: TGTGCTAGGACAGGTTATGGCTACACCTTC. Translated: CARTGYGYTF.

J is TRBJ1-2 and V is TRBV19, with D perhaps TRBD1 (6 bases). Trimming cost V 1 base and J 1 base, with 13 bases left between them. Germline CDR1 and CDR2: LNHDA and SQIVND (reference sequence). There are 16 residues in the CDR3. CDR3 residues: CASSIGYGGLNYGYTF. The CDR3 bases are TGTGCCAGTAGTATAGGGTACGGGGGGCTTAACTATGGCTACACCTTC. The full variable domain, completed using reference TRBV19 and TRBJ1-2, is DGGITQSPKYLFRKEGQNVTLSCEQNLNHDAMYWYRQDPGQGLRLIYYSQIVNDFQKGDIAEGYSVSREKKESFPLTVTSAQKNPTAFYLCASSIGYGGLNYGYTFGSGTRLTVV.

V usage is TRBV30 and J usage is TRBJ1-3; D is perhaps TRBD1 (5 bases). This CDR3 has 15 residues. CDR1 and CDR2 from the germline V gene are GTSNPN and SVGIG (reference sequence). The germline V and J ends were trimmed by 3 bases and 0 bases, with 12 bases remaining between them. The CDR3 is CAWRVDTLSGNTIYF. DNA of the CDR3: TGTGCCTGGAGAGTGGACACCCTCTCTGGAAACACCATATATTTT. The full variable domain, rest sourced from reference TRBV30 and TRBJ1-3, is SQTIHQWPATLVQPVGSPLSLECTVEGTSNPNLYWYRQAAGRGLQLLFYSVGIGQISSEVPQNLSASRPQDRQFILSSKKLLLSDSGFYLCAWRVDTLSGNTIYFGEGSWLTVV.

The chain joins TRBV15 to TRBJ1-5, with a weak D call TRBD1 (6 bases). V shed 3 bases and J shed 5 bases, with 14 bases lying between them. The germline CDR1 and CDR2 sequences are LNHNV and YYDKDF (reference sequence). CDR3 length: 15 amino acids. Written as DNA, the CDR3 is TGTGCCACCAGCAGGGCGGGGGGGGCCCATCAGCCCCAGCATTTT. This gives the protein CATSRAGGAHQPQHF. Full variable domain (remainder filled in from reference TRBV15 and TRBJ1-5): DAMVIQNPRYQVTQFGKPVTLSCSQTLNHNVMYWYQQKSSQAPKLLFHYYDKDFNNEADTPDNFQSRRPNTSFCFLDIRSPGLGDTAMYLCATSRAGGAHQPQHFGDGTRLSIL.

V usage is TRBV6-5 and J usage is TRBJ2-7; a possible D gene is TRBD2 (6 bases). Germline CDR1 reads MNHEY; CDR2 reads SVGAGI. This CDR3 region has 13 residues. The germline V and J ends were trimmed by 11 bases and 2 bases, with 16 bases remaining between them. CDR3 coding DNA: TGTGCCTCCCCCGGAGGGAATGCCTACGAGCAGTACTTC. Translated, it gives CASPGGNAYEQYF.

J is TRBJ2-4 and V is TRBV13; D might be TRBD2 (6 bases). The CDR3 is made up of 15 amino acids. Germline V CDR1 and CDR2: PRHDT, FYEKMQ (reference sequence). The V end lost 5 bases, the J end lost 0 bases, and 11 bases lay between the germline ends. The CDR3 DNA sequence: TGTGCCAGCAGCCGACTAGATCTAGCCAAAAACATTCAGTACTTC. Its protein is CASSRLDLAKNIQYF.

DNA for the CDR3: TGTGCCTGGAGTGTGAACAGGGGCGATTCTTATAGCAATCAGCCCCAGCATTTT. Translated: CAWSVNRGDSYSNQPQHF. The V call is TRBV30, the J call TRBJ1-5, with 7 bases identical to TRBD1. The junction had 11 bases not matched to a gene; V was cut back by 0 bases and J by 0 bases. Germline V gives CDR1 GTSNPN, CDR2 SVGIG (reference sequence). The CDR3 runs to 18 residues.

This chain joins TRBV19 and TRBJ1-6, with D possibly matching TRBD1 (5 bases). The CDR3 has 13 residues. The V and J ends lost 3 bases and 10 bases respectively, with 10 bases between them. Germline assignment: CDR1 LNHDA and CDR2 SQIVND (reference sequence). The CDR3 loop is CASSIVRGSPLHF. The CDR3 DNA follows: TGTGCCAGTAGTATCGTAAGGGGATCACCCCTCCACTTT.

In its sample, this clone was seen a few times. The chain couples TRBV6-6 to TRBJ1-5; tentative D call: TRBD1 (5 bases). CDR1 MNHNY and CDR2 SVGAGI come from the germline V gene (reference sequence). Trimming took 6 bases from V and 4 from J, leaving 13 bases between them. This CDR3 has 14 amino acids. The DNA of the CDR3 is TGTGCCAGCAGGTCTGCGGGGGGTAATCAGCCCCAGCATTTT. Amino acid sequence: CASRSAGGNQPQHF.

This sequence joins TRBV4-3 and TRBJ1-2; the D gene is possibly TRBD1 (6 bases). CDR1 is LGHNA and CDR2 is YSLEER in the germline V gene. This CDR3 has 17 amino acids. Trimming removed 0 bases at V and 0 bases at J, with 14 bases between. The CDR3 sequence is CASSQDSGAQSNYGYTF. CDR3 in DNA: TGCGCCAGCAGCCAAGATTCAGGGGCCCAATCTAACTATGGCTACACCTTC.

This chain joins TRBV4-3 and TRBJ2-3; 10 nucleotides match TRBD2. V trimming: 2 bases; J trimming: 12 bases; junction bases outside the gene matches: 5. Germline-derived CDR1 and CDR2 are LGHNA and YSLEER. The CDR3 covers 13 residues. CDR3 bases: TGCGCCAGCAGCCAATTCACTAGCGGGGCCCAGTATTTT. This translates into CASSQFTSGAQYF.

The rearrangement links TRBV7-2 to TRBJ2-3; no reliable D call. The CDR3 runs 14 residues. V was pared by 5 bases and J by 1 base, with 10 bases between. Germline loops: CDR1 SGHTA, CDR2 FQGNSA. CDR3 sequence reads: CASSPSRGTDTQYF. In DNA, the CDR3 is TGTGCCAGCAGCCCCTCCCGGGGCACAGATACGCAGTATTTT.

This clone came up once. The chain joins TRBV3-1 (or the pseudogene TRBV3-2) to TRBJ1-4, with D uncertain. The CDR3 has 16 amino acids. CDR1 and CDR2 from the germline V gene are LGHDT and YNNKEL (reference sequence). Deletions cut 0 bases from V and 5 bases from J, with 13 bases between. The CDR3 DNA sequence: TGTGCCAGCAGCCAAGAGCGCAGGCGGGGAAATGAAAAACTGTTTTTT. This gives the protein CASSQERRRGNEKLFF.

In this sample, this clone turned up once. The chain couples TRBV5-5 to TRBJ2-1; 9 nucleotides line up with TRBD1. Germline V lookup: CDR1 SGHKS, CDR2 YYEKEE (reference sequence). CDR3 length: 14 amino acids. Trimming cost V 2 bases and J 8 bases; bases outside gene matches: 5. The CDR3 loop reads CASSFGTGMDEQFF. CDR3 in DNA: TGTGCCAGCAGCTTCGGGACAGGGATGGATGAGCAGTTCTTC.

The genes are TRBV14 and TRBJ1-2, with TRBD1 as a possible D gene (5 bases). Germline loops: CDR1 SGHDN, CDR2 FVKESK. Trimming took off 7 bases at V and 2 bases at J, with 11 bases between the two ends. This CDR3 is 13 amino acids long. The CDR3 loop reads CASKDRENYGYTF. CDR3 in DNA: TGTGCCAGCAAAGACAGAGAGAACTATGGCTACACCTTC. The full variable domain, rest sourced from reference TRBV14 and TRBJ1-2, is EAGVTQFPSHSVIEKGQTVTLRCDPISGHDNLYWYRRVMGKEIKFLLHFVKESKQDESGMPNNRFLAERTGGTYSTLKVQPAELEDSGVYFCASKDRENYGYTFGSGTRLTVV.

In the case of this clone: Additional DNA sequences in this sample encode the identical CDR3. The CDR3 DNA reads TGTGCCACCAGAGGACAGGGCGAAGAGACCCAGTACTTC. Translation: CATRGQGEETQYF. V and J are TRBV24-1 and TRBJ2-5; 8 bases match TRBD1. The CDR3 has 13 residues. From germline, CDR1 is KGHDR and CDR2 SFDVKD. V shed 7 bases and J 3 bases; nucleotides not matched to a gene: 3.

This chain joins TRBV5-6 and TRBJ1-6; D remains unclear. The V end was cut by 0 bases, the J end by 2 bases, with 6 bases between. Per the germline V gene, CDR1 is SGHDT and CDR2 is YYEEEE. The CDR3 contains 15 residues. CDR3 protein: CASSLGQTYNSPLHF. CDR3 in DNA: TGTGCCAGCAGCTTGGGGCAGACCTATAATTCACCCCTCCACTTT.

This clone showed up just a few times. The chain combines TRBV20-1 with TRBJ2-1; D is unclear. This CDR3 has 10 amino acids. Germline CDR1 is DFQATT and CDR2 is SNEGSKA (reference sequence). V was clipped by 0 bases and J by 9 bases, with 3 bases between them. The CDR3 here is CSAREAEQFF. As DNA, the CDR3 is TGCAGTGCTAGAGAAGCTGAGCAGTTCTTC.

The V call is TRBV11-3, the J call TRBJ1-2, with D tentatively TRBD1 (6 bases). In germline, CDR1 is SGHNT, CDR2 YENEEA. Trimming took off 3 bases at V and 7 bases at J, with 15 bases between the two ends. The CDR3 consists of 14 residues. CDR3 in DNA: TGTGCCAGCAGCTTCCAGGGGAGCGGGACTGGCTACACCTTC. It codes for CASSFQGSGTGYTF.

This chain links TRBV11-3 with TRBJ2-5, with 8 positions matching TRBD1. The CDR3 is made up of 16 amino acids. V was clipped by 4 bases and J by 1 base; unmatched bases: 8. Germline lookup yields CDR1 SGHNT and CDR2 YENEEA. The CDR3 spells CASSSYRGESQETQYF. DNA for the CDR3: TGTGCCAGCAGCTCCTACAGGGGGGAGAGCCAAGAGACCCAGTACTTC.

The chain recombines TRBV6-5 with TRBJ2-1; 9 bases map to TRBD2. CDR3 length: 14 residues. Germline V gene lookup returns CDR1 MNHEY and CDR2 SVGAGI. V lost 10 bases and J lost 8; bases outside the gene matches: 12. Written as DNA, the CDR3 is TGTGCCAACGGGGACGCGGGGGGGCATGATGAGCAGTTCTTC. Translating gives CANGDAGGHDEQFF.